This TCR beta chain was recovered during a study of blood T cell repertoires in COVID-19. Study background: Material from acute and convalescent COVID-19 was sourced from the United States, Italy and Spain. T cells, B-cell-depleted T cells, or PBMCs supplied cDNA or gDNA.

As handled by the study authors: Amplification of reference gene primers provided the estimated nucleated cell counts. Here immunoSEQ multiplex PCR was the method, and the copy in TCRdb shows in-frame clones only, minus some. Clonal size and the V and J genes are those of that table, whereas D and trimming came from the DNA. This sample has 140,000 to 150,000 clones; over 75% occur once, and the top ten carry 1.7%. The germline CDR1 and CDR2 sequences are SGHAT and FQNNGV. The V gene end was trimmed by 2 bases and the J gene end by 9 bases; junction bases not matched to a gene: 8. This CDR3 contains 17 residues. With respect to this clone: Different DNA sequences within this sample yield the same CDR3.

The source is a woman in her fifties or sixties with acute or convalescent COVID-19. The sequencing sample was made of peripheral blood. The chain combines TRBV11-2 with TRBJ2-1; the match to TRBD2 covers 15 bases. The CDR3 loop reads CASSLFGTSGGRGEQFF. CDR3 nucleotides: TGTGCCAGCAGCTTATTTGGGACTAGCGGGGGGCGGGGTGAGCAGTTCTTC.